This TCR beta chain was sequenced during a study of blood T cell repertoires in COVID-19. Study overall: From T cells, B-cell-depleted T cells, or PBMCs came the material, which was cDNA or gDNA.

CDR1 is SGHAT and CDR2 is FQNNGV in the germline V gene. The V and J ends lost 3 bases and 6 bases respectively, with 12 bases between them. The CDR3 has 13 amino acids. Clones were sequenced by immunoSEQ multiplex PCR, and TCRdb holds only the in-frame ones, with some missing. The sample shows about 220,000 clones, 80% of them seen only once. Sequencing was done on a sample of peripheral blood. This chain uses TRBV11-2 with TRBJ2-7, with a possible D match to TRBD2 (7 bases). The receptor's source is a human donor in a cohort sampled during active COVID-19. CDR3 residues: CASSFWGGLEQYF. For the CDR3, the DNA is TGTGCCAGCAGCTTCTGGGGGGGCCTCGAGCAGTACTTC.